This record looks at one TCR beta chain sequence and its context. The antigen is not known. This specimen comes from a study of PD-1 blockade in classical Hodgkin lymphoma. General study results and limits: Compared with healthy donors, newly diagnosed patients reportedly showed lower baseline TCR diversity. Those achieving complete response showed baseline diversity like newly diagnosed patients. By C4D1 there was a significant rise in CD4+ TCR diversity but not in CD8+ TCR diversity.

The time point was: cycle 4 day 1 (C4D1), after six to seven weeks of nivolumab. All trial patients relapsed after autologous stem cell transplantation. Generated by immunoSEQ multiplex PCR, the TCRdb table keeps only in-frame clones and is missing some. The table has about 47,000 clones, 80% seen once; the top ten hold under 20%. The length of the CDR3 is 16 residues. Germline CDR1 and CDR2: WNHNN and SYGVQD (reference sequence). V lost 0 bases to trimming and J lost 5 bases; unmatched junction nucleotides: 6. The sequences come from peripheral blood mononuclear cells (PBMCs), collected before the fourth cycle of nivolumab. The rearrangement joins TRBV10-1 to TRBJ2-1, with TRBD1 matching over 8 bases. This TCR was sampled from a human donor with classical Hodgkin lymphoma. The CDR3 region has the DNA TGCGCCAGCAGTGAGTCGAGATGGGACAGGCACAATGAGCAGTTCTTC. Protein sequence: CASSESRWDRHNEQFF.